The rows below give T cell receptor beta chains drawn from one sample of a study of Ad26.COV2.S vaccination and SARS-CoV-2 variants. Profiling relied on immunoSEQ multiplex PCR, and the TCRdb table lists in-frame clones only, not all of them. The sample yields around 420,000 clones, around nine tenths seen once. The starting material was peripheral blood, obtained in a trial of Ad26.COV2.S vaccine versus placebo. Receptors originate from a person aged 18-60 years who received the Ad26.COV2.S COVID-19 vaccine or a placebo. Both conserved end residues are part of each CDR3. A D gene is named only where the DNA matches it firmly. Clone size is shown for a subset of rows, as once, few, many or a class of expanded clone.

TRBJ2-7 14 TRBV11-1 - - TGTGCCAGCAGCCCCAGGGTGGGGTACTACGAGCAGTACTTC CASSPRVGYYEQYF
TRBJ2-7 14 TRBV23-1 - - TGCGCCAGCAGAGGGACCTACCTGACCGACGAGCAGTACTTC CASRGTYLTDEQYF
TRBJ2-7 16 TRBV11-2 few - TGTGCCAGCAGCCGAATCGCGGGGCGCGGGTCCTACGAGCAGTACTTC CASSRIAGRGSYEQYF
TRBJ1-1 13 TRBV7-9 - - TGTGCCAGCAGCTCCTGGAACTACACTGAAGCTTTCTTT CASSSWNYTEAFF
TRBJ1-2 13 TRBV7-9 - - TGTGCCAGCAGCCCCCCCGACATATATGGCTACACCTTC CASSPPDIYGYTF
TRBJ2-2 13 TRBV7-7 once TRBD1 TGTGCTAGCAGCCGGACAGGGGCCGGGGAGCTGTTTTTT CASSRTGAGELFF
TRBJ2-6 15 TRBV10-1 few TRBD1 TGCGCCAGCAGACAGGGGAGCTCTGGGGCCAACGTCCTGACTTTC CASRQGSSGANVLTF
TRBJ2-7 16 TRBV11-2 - - TGTGCCAGCAGCTTAGGTCCGGGGGCTAGAGTCTACGAGCAGTACTTC CASSLGPGARVYEQYF
TRBJ1-4 13 TRBV7-8 few TRBD1 TGTGCCAGCAGCTTGGGGACAGAAGAAAAACTGTTTTTT CASSLGTEEKLFF
TRBJ1-3 15 TRBV6-1 - - TGTGCCAGCAGTGAAGTGTTCCGATCTGGAAACACCATATATTTT CASSEVFRSGNTIYF
TRBJ1-1 14 TRBV29-1 - - TGCAGCGTTTGTGGTGACAGGCGGAACACTGAAGCTTTCTTT CSVCGDRRNTEAFF
TRBJ2-3 13 TRBV29-1 - TRBD1 TGCAGCGGTCGACCGGGACAGTCAGATACGCAGTATTTT CSGRPGQSDTQYF
TRBJ1-2 14 TRBV14 - - TGTGCCAGCAGCCAAACCGGGGCCCCCTATGGCTACACCTTC CASSQTGAPYGYTF
TRBJ2-5 16 TRBV28 - - TGTGCCAGCAGTATCACTTCCGACAGACTTGGGGAGACCCAGTACTTC CASSITSDRLGETQYF
TRBJ2-4 16 TRBV19 once - TGTGCCAGTAGTATGGTGCGGGGGCCAGCCAAAAACATTCAGTACTTC CASSMVRGPAKNIQYF
TRBJ1-2 13 TRBV30 once - TGTGCCTGGAGTGGTCAGTCGAACTATGGCTACACCTTC CAWSGQSNYGYTF
TRBJ2-7 13 TRBV6-5 - - TGTGCCAGCAGCAACGTTCGAGCCTACGAGCAGTACTTC CASSNVRAYEQYF
TRBJ1-4 16 TRBV1 - - TGCACCAGCAGCCAAGATTGCAGGGCTAATAATGAAAAACTGTTTTTT CTSSQDCRANNEKLFF
TRBJ2-1 18 TRBV5-4 - TRBD2 TGTGCCAGCAGCTTGGGTTGGGAACTAGCGAACTCCTACAATGAGCAGTTCTTC CASSLGWELANSYNEQFF
TRBJ2-1 13 TRBV19 - - TGTGCCAGTAGTACCTACAGGGTCGATGAGCAGTTCTTC CASSTYRVDEQFF
TRBJ2-1 14 TRBV28 - - TGTGCCAGCAGTTTAGCGGGGGCGGGGAATGAGCAGTTCTTC CASSLAGAGNEQFF
TRBJ2-5 12 TRBV6-5 - - TGTGCCAGCAGCCGTGGGCAAGAGACCCAGTACTTC CASSRGQETQYF
TRBJ1-2 13 TRBV4-2 - - TGTGCCAGCAGCCGTCAGGGCATCTATGGCTACACCTTC CASSRQGIYGYTF
TRBJ1-6 15 TRBV6-6 - - TGTGCCTGCCGGGGGCTTCAGGGGAGGTATTCACCCCTCCACTTT CACRGLQGRYSPLHF
TRBJ1-3 10 TRBV7-9 - - TGTGGGCAATCTGGAAACACCATATATTTT CGQSGNTIYF
TRBJ2-3 15 TRBV7-2 - TRBD2 TGTGCCAGCAGCCAAGGACTAGCCAGCACAGATACGCAGTATTTT CASSQGLASTDTQYF
TRBJ1-3 17 TRBV18 - TRBD1 TGTGCCAGCTCACCAAACCCCGTGGACAGGCCTGGAAACACCATATATTTT CASSPNPVDRPGNTIYF
TRBJ1-1 17 TRBV12-5 few - TGTGCTAGTGGTTTGGTTAGGGTGGGGGACGCGAACACTGAAGCTTTCTTT CASGLVRVGDANTEAFF
TRBJ1-2 16 TRBV4-2 - - TGTGCCAGCAGCCAAGAAAGACGGATAATAAACTATGGCTACACCTTC CASSQERRIINYGYTF
TRBJ1-1 13 TRBV6-6 - - TGTGCCAGCAGTTACTCCGGAGGCACTGAAGCTTTCTTT CASSYSGGTEAFF
TRBJ1-2 15 TRBV4-1 once - TGCGCCAGCAGTCCCACACCCAGGGATAACTATGGCTACACCTTC CASSPTPRDNYGYTF
TRBJ2-2 16 TRBV30 - TRBD2 TGTGCCTGGAGTCGGATCGGTAGCGGGGGGGCCGGGGAGCTGTTTTTT CAWSRIGSGGAGELFF
TRBJ1-1 14 TRBV4-1 - - TGCGCCAGCAGCTTGGGGGGGCCTGGCACTGAAGCTTTCTTT CASSLGGPGTEAFF
TRBJ2-5 14 TRBV7-2 - - TGTGCCAGCAGCCTGAGCGCGGGACAAGAGACCCAGTACTTC CASSLSAGQETQYF
TRBJ1-5 24 TRBV12-5 - - TGTGCTAGTGGTTTGGTATCGGTCGAGCTATGGGGGGCACCTAGGGATACTAGCAATCAGCCCCAGCATTTT CASGLVSVELWGAPRDTSNQPQHF
TRBJ1-6 14 TRBV30 - - TGTGCCTGGACCACGACTGTATATAATTCACCCCTCCACTTT CAWTTTVYNSPLHF
TRBJ2-1 16 TRBV9 - TRBD2 TGTGCCAGCACCCCATCAAGCGGGGGTTCCTACAATGAGCAGTTCTTC CASTPSSGGSYNEQFF
TRBJ2-5 16 TRBV4-3 - TRBD1 TGCGCCAGCAGCCAAGATAGGACAGGGGGCCAAGAGACCCAGTACTTC CASSQDRTGGQETQYF
TRBJ2-7 15 TRBV28 - TRBD2 TGTGCCAGCAGTTTTGTCGGGGGGAGCTCCTACGAGCAGTACTTC CASSFVGGSSYEQYF
TRBJ2-7 13 TRBV11-2 - - TGTGCCAGCAGCTTAGATCCAGCGGAGGAGCAGTACTTC CASSLDPAEEQYF
TRBJ2-7 15 TRBV28 - TRBD1 TGTGCCAGCAGTTTAGGGACAGGGCGGAGCTACGAGCAGTACTTC CASSLGTGRSYEQYF
TRBJ1-5 15 TRBV5-5 - TRBD1 TGTGCCAGCAGCTTAACAGGGGGCGCGGATCAGCCCCAGCATTTT CASSLTGGADQPQHF
TRBJ1-2 15 TRBV5-1 - - TGCGCCAGCAGCTTGGGAGGGGAAGGAGACTATGGCTACACCTTC CASSLGGEGDYGYTF
TRBJ1-2 14 TRBV5-1 - TRBD1 TGCGCCAGCAGCGACCCCGGACAGGGGGGAGGCTACACCTTC CASSDPGQGGGYTF
TRBJ2-7 16 TRBV5-1 - TRBD1 TGCGCCAGCAGGCCCATCGGACAGGCGACGTCCTACGAGCAGTACTTC CASRPIGQATSYEQYF
TRBJ2-7 15 TRBV27 - - TGTGCCAGCAGTTTACAGGGCCCCCCAATCTACGAGCAGTACTTC CASSLQGPPIYEQYF
TRBJ1-4 15 TRBV28 - - TGTGCCAGCAGTTTAAACGAAGCAACTAATGAAAAACTGTTTTTT CASSLNEATNEKLFF
TRBJ2-1 14 TRBV7-2 - - TGTGCCAGCAGCTTGACTAGTTTTCCCAATGAGCAGTTCTTC CASSLTSFPNEQFF
TRBJ2-2 15 TRBV11-2 - TRBD2 TGTGCCAGCAGCGTGAGCGGGGGGGCGACCGGGGAGCTGTTTTTT CASSVSGGATGELFF
TRBJ1-2 14 TRBV5-1 - - TGCGCCAGCAGCTTGGACAACTTGGGCTATGGCTACACCTTC CASSLDNLGYGYTF
TRBJ1-3 14 TRBV2 - - TGTGCCAGCAGGGACTTTATCTCTGGAAACACCATATATTTT CASRDFISGNTIYF
TRBJ1-4 15 TRBV27 - TRBD1 TGTGCCAGCAGTCCACGGGGAGGGGGCATGAAAAAACTGTTTTTT CASSPRGGGMKKLFF
TRBJ1-1 12 TRBV28 - - TGTGCCAGCAGGATGGGGAACACTGAAGCTTTCTTT CASRMGNTEAFF
TRBJ2-5 16 TRBV7-6 - TRBD2 TGTGCCAGCAGCTTATTTCCTAGCGGGGGGGAAGAGACCCAGTACTTC CASSLFPSGGEETQYF